Listed below are T cell receptor beta chains from one sample, sequenced in a study of blood T cell repertoires in COVID-19. Libraries were prepared by immunoSEQ multiplex PCR; TCRdb keeps only in-frame clonotypes and omits some of them. Seen here are some 350,000 clones, about 89% observed once, and the top ten hold about 5.2%. The sequencing sample was made of PBMCs or T cells enriched from blood (not recorded which). The receptor source for this set is a woman younger than 45 who had recovered from COVID-19. The CDR3 runs from the conserved cysteine through the conserved F or W. The D gene is left open where the match is weak. Where a row states a size, it is once, few, many or the class of an expanded clone; other rows omit it.

>TRBV7-2|TRBJ1-2|.|.
CASSPSGIYGYTF
TGTGCCAGCTCCCCGTCGGGGATCTATGGCTACACCTTC
>TRBV5-4|TRBJ2-7|.|.
CASSPGGIPSYEQYF
TGTGCCAGCAGCCCAGGAGGGATCCCCTCCTACGAGCAGTACTTC
>TRBV4-2|TRBJ1-1|.|TRBD1
CASSHTRGRVTEAFF
TGTGCCAGCAGCCATACCAGGGGGCGAGTTACTGAAGCTTTCTTT
>TRBV15|TRBJ1-4|.|TRBD1
CATSTVTGGDEKLFF
TGTGCCACCAGCACTGTGACAGGGGGAGATGAAAAACTGTTTTTT
>TRBV30|TRBJ1-4|.|TRBD1
CAWSANRGASEKLFF
TGTGCCTGGAGTGCCAACAGGGGAGCGAGCGAAAAACTGTTTTTT
>TRBV4-1|TRBJ1-2|.|TRBD1
CASSQVSDRADGYTF
TGCGCCAGCAGCCAAGTTTCGGACAGGGCTGATGGCTACACCTTC
>TRBV10-3|TRBJ2-2|.|.
CAITPVGERTGELFF
TGTGCCATCACCCCTGTCGGGGAGAGGACCGGGGAGCTGTTTTTT
>TRBV7-9|TRBJ2-5|.|.
CASSLRWGRETQYF
TGTGCCAGCAGCTTAAGGTGGGGCAGAGAGACCCAGTACTTC
>TRBV2|TRBJ1-2|.|TRBD1
CASSVSGTGGYTF
TGTGCCAGCAGTGTATCAGGGACAGGTGGCTACACCTTC
>TRBV7-2|TRBJ1-1|once|TRBD1
CASSLVDQGGTEAFF
TGTGCCAGCAGCTTAGTGGATCAGGGGGGTACTGAAGCTTTCTTT
>TRBV28|TRBJ2-5|.|.
CASSLGNQETQYF
TGTGCCAGCAGTTTGGGCAACCAAGAGACCCAGTACTTC
>TRBV7-2|TRBJ2-7|.|.
CASSLGAGGFSYEQYF
TGTGCCAGCAGCTTAGGTGCAGGGGGGTTTTCCTACGAGCAGTACTTC
>TRBV29-1|TRBJ2-2|once|TRBD2
CSVERGSGGARTGELFF
TGCAGCGTTGAACGCGGTAGCGGGGGGGCACGGACCGGGGAGCTGTTTTTT
>TRBV5-4|TRBJ2-3|.|TRBD1
CASSASVTGKGDTQYF
TGTGCCAGCAGCGCCTCCGTGACAGGGAAGGGAGATACGCAGTATTTT
>TRBV6-2/TRBV6-3|TRBJ1-5|few|TRBD1
CASSDARASGTGYNQPQHF
TGTGCCAGCAGCGATGCTAGAGCCTCCGGGACAGGGTACAATCAGCCCCAGCATTTT
>TRBV7-9|TRBJ1-3|.|.
CASSLGRTLSGNTIYF
TGTGCCAGCAGCTTAGGAAGGACACTCTCTGGAAACACCATATATTTT
>TRBV11-3|TRBJ2-1|.|.
CASSLTSFDEQFF
TGTGCCAGCAGCTTAACTAGTTTCGATGAGCAGTTCTTC
>TRBV12-3/TRBV12-4|TRBJ1-1|.|.
CASSSLSEAFF
TGTGCCAGCAGTTCCCTCTCTGAAGCTTTCTTT
>TRBV25-1|TRBJ2-3|.|.
CASSENGGPREDTQYF
TGTGCCAGCAGTGAAAATGGGGGACCGCGGGAAGATACGCAGTATTTT
>TRBV7-3|TRBJ2-5|.|.
CASSPTGLQETQYF
TGTGCCAGCAGCCCTACGGGACTCCAAGAGACCCAGTACTTC
>TRBV7-8|TRBJ2-3|once|.
CASSARDLGPDTQYF
TGTGCCAGCAGCGCTCGTGATCTGGGGCCAGATACGCAGTATTTT
>TRBV5-1|TRBJ2-1|once|TRBD1
CASSLVPLPWTGDRLEQFF
TGCGCCAGCAGCTTGGTTCCCCTTCCATGGACAGGGGACAGGTTAGAACAGTTCTTC
>TRBV24-1|TRBJ2-1|.|.
CATRGGAAKDEQFF
TGTGCCACCAGGGGTGGGGCGGCAAAGGATGAGCAGTTCTTC
>TRBV5-4|TRBJ2-6|once|.
CASSLLAEGANVLTF
TGTGCCAGCAGCCTCTTGGCGGAGGGGGCCAACGTCCTGACTTTC